Sequencing of this TCR beta chain was carried out in a study of blood T cells in healthy people across ages. The use of a sample-barcoded 5' primer and a J-beta primer mix characterized a second PCR of about 6 to 12 cycles. MiXCR, applied by TCRdb to the 5' RACE reads, yields one record per CDR3 protein. This table holds some 860,000 distinct CDR3 sequences, more than 50% found once. The CDR3 sequence is 15 residues long. Germline-derived CDR1 and CDR2 are SGHRS and YFSETQ. V lost 3 bases to trimming and J lost 6 bases, with 19 bases between them. The V and J genes are TRBV5-1 and TRBJ2-7, with D maybe TRBD1 (5 bases). Sequences were obtained from blood. This sequence was found in a man aged 40-49 years in good health. The CDR3 region is CASSWGVGLGLEQYF. CDR3 DNA: TGCGCCAGCAGCTGGGGTGTGGGATTGGGGCTCGAGCAGTACTTC.